This TCR beta chain is drawn from a study of radiotherapy plus CTLA-4 blockade in lung cancer. Study-wide background: There were objective responses in 15% to 20% of patients, and approximately 30% had disease control.

In chemo-refractory metastatic non-small-cell lung cancer, patients got ipilimumab CTLA-4 blockade together with focal radiation. Study-level points and caveats: Radiotherapy was combined with ipilimumab, and tumor-derived TCR clones then expanded in blood. Together with interferon-beta, which increased in serum after radiation, early dynamic changes in blood T cell clones were reportedly the best predictors of response.

Data came from immunoSEQ multiplex PCR; TCRdb stores just in-frame clones and leaves some out. This sample carries tens of thousands of clones, roughly 80% of them seen once, and the ten largest clones take 4% to 5%. Worth noting for this clone: What it binds is unknown.

This material consisted of peripheral blood, taken from a patient treated with radiotherapy plus ipilimumab. The receptor was isolated from a human donor with non-small cell lung cancer who had a complete response to radiotherapy plus ipilimumab.

This CDR3 is CASSTRQIWNTEAFF. The CDR3 region has the DNA TGTGCCAGCAGCACTAGACAGATTTGGAACACTGAAGCTTTCTTT. The V gene is TRBV11-3, the J gene TRBJ1-1; D is perhaps TRBD1 (5 bases). The V gene's germline CDR1 is SGHNT and CDR2 YENEEA. The CDR3 runs to 15 residues. The V and J ends lost 5 bases and 1 base respectively, with 14 bases between them.